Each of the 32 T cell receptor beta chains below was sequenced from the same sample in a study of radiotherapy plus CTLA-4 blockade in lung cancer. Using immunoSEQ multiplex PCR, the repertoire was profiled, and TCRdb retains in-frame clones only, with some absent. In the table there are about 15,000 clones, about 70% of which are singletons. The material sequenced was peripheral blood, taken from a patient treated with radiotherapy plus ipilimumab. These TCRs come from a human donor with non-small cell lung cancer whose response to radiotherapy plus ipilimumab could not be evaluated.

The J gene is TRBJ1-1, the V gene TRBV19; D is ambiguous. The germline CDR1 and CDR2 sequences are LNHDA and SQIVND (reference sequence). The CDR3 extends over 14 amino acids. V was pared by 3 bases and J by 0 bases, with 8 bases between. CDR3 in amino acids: CASSIQLMNTEAFF. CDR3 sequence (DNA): TGTGCCAGTAGTATTCAGTTGATGAACACTGAAGCTTTCTTT. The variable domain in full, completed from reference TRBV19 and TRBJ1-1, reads DGGITQSPKYLFRKEGQNVTLSCEQNLNHDAMYWYRQDPGQGLRLIYYSQIVNDFQKGDIAEGYSVSREKKESFPLTVTSAQKNPTAFYLCASSIQLMNTEAFFGQGTRLTVV.

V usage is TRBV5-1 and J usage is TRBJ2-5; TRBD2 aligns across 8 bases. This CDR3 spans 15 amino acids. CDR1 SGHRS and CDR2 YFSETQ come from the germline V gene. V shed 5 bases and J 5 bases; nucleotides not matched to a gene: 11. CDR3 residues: CASSSKIGGDETQYF. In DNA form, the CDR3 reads TGCGCCAGCAGTTCCAAAATCGGGGGGGACGAGACCCAGTACTTC.

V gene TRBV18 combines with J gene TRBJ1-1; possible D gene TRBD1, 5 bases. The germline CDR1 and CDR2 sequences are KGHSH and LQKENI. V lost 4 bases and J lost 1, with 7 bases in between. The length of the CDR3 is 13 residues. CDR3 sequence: CASSQQANTEAFF. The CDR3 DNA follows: TGTGCCAGCTCACAACAGGCGAACACTGAAGCTTTCTTT.

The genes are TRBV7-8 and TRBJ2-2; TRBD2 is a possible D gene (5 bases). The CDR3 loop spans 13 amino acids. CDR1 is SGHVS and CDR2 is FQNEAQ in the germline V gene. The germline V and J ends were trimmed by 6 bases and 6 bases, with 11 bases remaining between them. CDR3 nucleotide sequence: TGTGCCAGCAGGTTGGCGGGCCCCGGGGAGCTGTTTTTT. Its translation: CASRLAGPGELFF.

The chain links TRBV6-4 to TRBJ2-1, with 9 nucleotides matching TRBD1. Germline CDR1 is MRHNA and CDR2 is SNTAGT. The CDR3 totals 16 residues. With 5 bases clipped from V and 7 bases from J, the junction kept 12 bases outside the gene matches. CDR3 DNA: TGTGCCAGCAGTCTTCTCCCGGGACAGGGAGTGAATGAGCAGTTCTTC. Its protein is CASSLLPGQGVNEQFF.

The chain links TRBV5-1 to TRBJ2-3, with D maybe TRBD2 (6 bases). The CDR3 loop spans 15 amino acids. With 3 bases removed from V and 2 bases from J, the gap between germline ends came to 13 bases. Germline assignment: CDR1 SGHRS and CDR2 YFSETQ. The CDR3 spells CASSSQTSPTDTQYF. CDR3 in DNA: TGCGCCAGCAGCTCACAAACTAGCCCCACAGATACGCAGTATTTT.

The CDR3 is CASSPGTGNYGYTF. The CDR3 DNA reads TGTGCCAGCAGCCCCGGGACAGGGAACTATGGCTACACCTTC. The V call is TRBV5-8, the J call TRBJ1-2; TRBD1 agrees at 9 bases. This CDR3 contains 14 residues. Germline CDR1 and CDR2: SGHTS and YDEGEE. Trimming removed 4 bases from V and 2 bases from J; junction bases left unmatched: 3.

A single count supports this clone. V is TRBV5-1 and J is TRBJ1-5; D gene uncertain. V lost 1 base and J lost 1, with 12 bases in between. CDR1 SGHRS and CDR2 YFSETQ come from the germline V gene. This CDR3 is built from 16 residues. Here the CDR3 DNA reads TGCGCCAGCAGCTTGCAACCAGATCCGAGCAATCAGCCCCAGCATTTT. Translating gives CASSLQPDPSNQPQHF.

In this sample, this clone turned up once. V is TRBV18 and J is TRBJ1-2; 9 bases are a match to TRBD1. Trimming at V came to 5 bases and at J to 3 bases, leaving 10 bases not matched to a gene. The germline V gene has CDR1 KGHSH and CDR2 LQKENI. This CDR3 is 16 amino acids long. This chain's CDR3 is CASSTNNRGQDYGYTF. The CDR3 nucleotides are TGTGCCAGCTCAACAAATAACAGGGGGCAGGACTATGGCTACACCTTC. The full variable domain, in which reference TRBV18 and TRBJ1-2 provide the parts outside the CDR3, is NAGVMQNPRHLVRRRGQEARLRCSPMKGHSHVYWYRQLPEEGLKFMVYLQKENIIDESGMPKERFSAEFPKEGPSILRIQQVVRGDSAAYFCASSTNNRGQDYGYTFGSGTRLTVV.

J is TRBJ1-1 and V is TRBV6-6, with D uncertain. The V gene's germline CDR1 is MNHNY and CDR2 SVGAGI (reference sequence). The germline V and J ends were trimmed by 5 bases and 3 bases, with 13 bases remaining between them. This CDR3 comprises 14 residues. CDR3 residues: CASSGERVDTEAFF. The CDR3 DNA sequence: TGTGCCAGCAGTGGGGAGAGGGTGGACACTGAAGCTTTCTTT.

CDR3 amino acids: CASSEQSGANVLTF. CDR3 bases: TGTGCCAGCAGTGAACAGTCTGGGGCCAACGTCCTGACTTTC. V and J are TRBV6-1 and TRBJ2-6; D is unclear. V lost 2 bases and J lost 1, with 3 bases in between. Germline V gives CDR1 MNHNS, CDR2 SASEGT. The CDR3 runs 14 residues.

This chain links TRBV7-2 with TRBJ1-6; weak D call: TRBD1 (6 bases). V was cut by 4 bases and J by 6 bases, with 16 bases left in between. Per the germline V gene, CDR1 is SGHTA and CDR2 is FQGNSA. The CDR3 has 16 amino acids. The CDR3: CASSYSITGLNSPLHF. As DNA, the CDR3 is TGTGCCAGCAGCTATAGCATAACAGGGCTTAATTCACCCCTCCACTTT.

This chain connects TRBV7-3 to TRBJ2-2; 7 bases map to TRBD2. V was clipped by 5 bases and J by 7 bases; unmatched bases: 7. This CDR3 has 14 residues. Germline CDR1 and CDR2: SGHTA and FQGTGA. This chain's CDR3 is CASSPGLEVGELFF. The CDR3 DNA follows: TGTGCCAGCAGCCCCGGACTAGAGGTCGGGGAGCTGTTTTTT.

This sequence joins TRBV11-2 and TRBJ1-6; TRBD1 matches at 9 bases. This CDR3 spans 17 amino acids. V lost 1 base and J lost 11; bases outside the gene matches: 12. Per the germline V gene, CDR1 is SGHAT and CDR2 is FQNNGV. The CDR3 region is CASSLGVRDRDSPPLHF. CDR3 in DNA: TGTGCCAGCAGCTTAGGGGTCCGGGACAGGGATTCTCCACCCCTCCACTTT.

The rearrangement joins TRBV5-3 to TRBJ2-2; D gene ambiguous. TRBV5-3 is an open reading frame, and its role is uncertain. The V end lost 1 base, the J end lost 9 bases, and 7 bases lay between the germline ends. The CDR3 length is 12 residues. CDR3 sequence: CARSLPERELFF. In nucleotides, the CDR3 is TGTGCCAGAAGCTTGCCTGAGAGGGAGCTGTTTTTT.

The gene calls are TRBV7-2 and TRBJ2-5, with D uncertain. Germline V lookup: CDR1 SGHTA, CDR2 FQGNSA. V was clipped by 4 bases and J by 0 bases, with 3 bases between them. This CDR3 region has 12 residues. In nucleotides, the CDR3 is TGTGCCAGCAGCTCGTACCAAGAGACCCAGTACTTC. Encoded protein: CASSSYQETQYF.

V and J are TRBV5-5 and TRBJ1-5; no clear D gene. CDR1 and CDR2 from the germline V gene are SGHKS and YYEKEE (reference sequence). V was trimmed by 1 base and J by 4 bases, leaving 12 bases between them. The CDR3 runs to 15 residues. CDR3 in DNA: TGTGCCAGCAGCTTGTATTCGGCGGAAAATCAGCCCCAGCATTTT. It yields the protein CASSLYSAENQPQHF.

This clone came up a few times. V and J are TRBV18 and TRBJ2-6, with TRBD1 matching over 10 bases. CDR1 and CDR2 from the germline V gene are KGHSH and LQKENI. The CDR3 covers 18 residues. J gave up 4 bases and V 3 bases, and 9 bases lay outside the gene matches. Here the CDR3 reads CASSPMGQGTRGANVLTF. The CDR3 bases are TGTGCCAGCTCACCTATGGGACAGGGGACGCGAGGGGCCAACGTCCTGACTTTC. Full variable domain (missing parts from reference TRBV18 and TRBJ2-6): NAGVMQNPRHLVRRRGQEARLRCSPMKGHSHVYWYRQLPEEGLKFMVYLQKENIIDESGMPKERFSAEFPKEGPSILRIQQVVRGDSAAYFCASSPMGQGTRGANVLTFGAGSRLTVL.

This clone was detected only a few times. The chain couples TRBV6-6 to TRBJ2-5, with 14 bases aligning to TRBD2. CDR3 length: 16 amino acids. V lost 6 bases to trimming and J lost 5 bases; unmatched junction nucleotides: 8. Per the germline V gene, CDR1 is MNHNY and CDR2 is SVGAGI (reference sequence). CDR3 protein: CASSRRLAGGTETQYF. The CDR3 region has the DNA TGTGCCAGCAGCCGCCGACTAGCGGGGGGGACGGAGACCCAGTACTTC.

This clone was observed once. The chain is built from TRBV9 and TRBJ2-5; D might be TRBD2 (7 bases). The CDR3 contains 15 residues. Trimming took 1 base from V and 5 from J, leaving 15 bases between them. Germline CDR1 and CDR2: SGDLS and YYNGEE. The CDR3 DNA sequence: TGTGCCAGCAGCGTATTGGCGGGGGCTATGGAGACCCAGTACTTC. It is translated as CASSVLAGAMETQYF.

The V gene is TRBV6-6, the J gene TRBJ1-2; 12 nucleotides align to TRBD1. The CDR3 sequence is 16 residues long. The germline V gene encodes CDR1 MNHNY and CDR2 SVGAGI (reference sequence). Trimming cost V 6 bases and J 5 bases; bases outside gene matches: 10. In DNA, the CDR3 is TGTGCCAGCAGGCCCGGGACAGGGGGCGCGAGGTATGGCTACACCTTC. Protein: CASRPGTGGARYGYTF.

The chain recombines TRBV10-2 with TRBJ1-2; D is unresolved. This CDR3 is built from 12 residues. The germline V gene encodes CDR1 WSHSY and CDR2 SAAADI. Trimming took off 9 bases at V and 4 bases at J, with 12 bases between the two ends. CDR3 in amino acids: CASGQTTYGYTF. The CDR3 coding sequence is TGCGCCAGTGGGCAGACTACCTATGGCTACACCTTC.

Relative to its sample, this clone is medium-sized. The CDR3 here is CASSLGQGGPQHF. The CDR3 bases are TGTGCCAGCAGCTTAGGGCAGGGCGGGCCCCAGCATTTT. The rearrangement joins TRBV5-8 to TRBJ1-5, with D possibly TRBD1 on 5 matching bases. Germline V gene data show CDR1 as SGHTS and CDR2 as YDEGEE. The CDR3 length is 13 residues. V shed 2 bases and J shed 9 bases, with 12 bases lying between them.

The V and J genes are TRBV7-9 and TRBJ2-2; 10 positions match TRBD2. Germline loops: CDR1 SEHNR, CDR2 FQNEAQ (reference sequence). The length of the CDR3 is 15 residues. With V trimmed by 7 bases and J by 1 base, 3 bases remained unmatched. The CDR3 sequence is CASNIAGGNTGELFF. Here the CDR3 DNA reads TGTGCCAGCAACATAGCGGGGGGGAACACCGGGGAGCTGTTTTTT.

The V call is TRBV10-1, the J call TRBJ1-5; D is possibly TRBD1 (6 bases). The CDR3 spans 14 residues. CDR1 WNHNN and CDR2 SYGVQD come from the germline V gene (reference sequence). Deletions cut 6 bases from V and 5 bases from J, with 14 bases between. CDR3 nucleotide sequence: TGCGCCAGCAGCGCAGGGGCTAGGGATCAGCCCCAGCATTTT. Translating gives CASSAGARDQPQHF.

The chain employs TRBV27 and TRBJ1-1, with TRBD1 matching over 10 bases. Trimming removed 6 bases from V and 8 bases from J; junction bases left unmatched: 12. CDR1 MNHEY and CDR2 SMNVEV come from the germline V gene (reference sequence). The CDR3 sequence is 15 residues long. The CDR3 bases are TGTGCCAGCAGCCCCATGGACAGGGGGAATTCGGAAGCTTTCTTT. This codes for CASSPMDRGNSEAFF.

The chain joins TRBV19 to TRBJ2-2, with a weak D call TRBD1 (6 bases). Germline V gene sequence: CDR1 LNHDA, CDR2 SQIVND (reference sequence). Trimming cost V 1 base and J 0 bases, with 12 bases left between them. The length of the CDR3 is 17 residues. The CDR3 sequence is CASSIAPGATNTGELFF. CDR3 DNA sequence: TGTGCCAGTAGTATAGCTCCAGGGGCGACGAACACCGGGGAGCTGTTTTTT.

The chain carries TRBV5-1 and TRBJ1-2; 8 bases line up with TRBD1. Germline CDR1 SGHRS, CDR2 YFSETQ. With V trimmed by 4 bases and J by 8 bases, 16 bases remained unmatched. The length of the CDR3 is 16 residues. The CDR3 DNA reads TGCGCCAGCAGCGCCCAAGCGATGGACAGGGCTGGAGGCTACACCTTC. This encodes CASSAQAMDRAGGYTF.

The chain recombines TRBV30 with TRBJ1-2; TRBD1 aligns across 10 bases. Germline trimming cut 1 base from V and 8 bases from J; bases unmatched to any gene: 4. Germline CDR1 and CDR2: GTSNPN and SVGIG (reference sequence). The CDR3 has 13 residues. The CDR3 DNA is TGTGCCTGGAGTGCCGACAGGGGGCGAGGCTACACCTTC. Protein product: CAWSADRGRGYTF.

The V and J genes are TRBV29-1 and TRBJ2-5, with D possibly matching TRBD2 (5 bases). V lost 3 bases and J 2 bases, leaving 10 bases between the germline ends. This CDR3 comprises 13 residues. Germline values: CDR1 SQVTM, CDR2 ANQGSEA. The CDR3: CSVDLRAQETQYF. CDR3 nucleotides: TGCAGCGTTGACTTGCGGGCGCAAGAGACCCAGTACTTC.

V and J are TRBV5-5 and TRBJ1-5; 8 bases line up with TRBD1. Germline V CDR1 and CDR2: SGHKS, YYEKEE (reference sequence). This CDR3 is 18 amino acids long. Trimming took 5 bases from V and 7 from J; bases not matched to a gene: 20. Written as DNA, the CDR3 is TGTGCCAGCAGTCTCACCCTCTCAGGGGGCGCGTCCCCCCAGCCCCAGCATTTT. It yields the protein CASSLTLSGGASPQPQHF.

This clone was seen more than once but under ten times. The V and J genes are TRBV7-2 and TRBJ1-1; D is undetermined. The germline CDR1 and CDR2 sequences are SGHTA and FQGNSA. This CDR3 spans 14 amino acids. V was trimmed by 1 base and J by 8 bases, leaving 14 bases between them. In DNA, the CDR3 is TGTGCCAGCAGCTTAGGATATTCCAGGCGAGAAGCTTTCTTT. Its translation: CASSLGYSRREAFF.